This is a list of T cell receptor beta chains from one sample in a study of OX40 agonist ivuxolimab in advanced cancers. Generated by immunoSEQ multiplex PCR, the TCRdb table keeps only in-frame clones and is missing some. This sample yields under 13,000 clones, of which around 72% are seen a single time; 15% belongs to the top ten. Sequenced material: CD4+ or CD8+ T cells sorted from blood, taken in a trial of the OX40 agonist ivuxolimab. All receptors come from an adult with an advanced solid tumor such as melanoma, head and neck, liver or kidney cancer. Both conserved end residues are part of each CDR3. D genes are given only for firm matches. Clone size appears in some rows only: once, few, many, or a class for an expanded clone.

V	length	size	D	J	CDR3	DNA
TRBV7-8	13	-	-	TRBJ2-1	CASSLYEGSIGFF	TGTGCCAGCAGCTTATACGAGGGGAGTATTGGGTTCTTC
TRBV13	17	-	-	TRBJ2-3	CASSLKGSGISTDTQYF	TGTGCCAGCAGCTTAAAGGGCTCGGGGATAAGCACAGATACGCAGTATTTT
TRBV6-5	16	-	-	TRBJ1-1	CASSYSIAPENTEAFF	TGTGCCAGCAGTTACTCGATAGCACCGGAGAACACTGAAGCTTTCTTT
TRBV30	13	-	-	TRBJ2-7	CAWSTVSSYEQYF	TGTGCCTGGAGTACCGTTAGCTCCTACGAGCAGTACTTC
TRBV5-4	13	-	-	TRBJ2-3	CASSIRLGDTQYF	TGTGCCAGCAGCATTCGACTCGGAGATACGCAGTATTTT
TRBV11-2	13	-	-	TRBJ1-1	CASSYQENTEAFF	TGTGCCAGCAGTTATCAGGAAAACACTGAAGCTTTCTTT
TRBV7-9	15	-	-	TRBJ1-1	CASRLIGGLNTEAFF	TGTGCCAGCAGATTAATCGGGGGCTTGAACACTGAAGCTTTCTTT
TRBV5-1	15	-	-	TRBJ2-3	CASIPTGASTDTQYF	TGCGCCAGCATTCCAACGGGGGCTAGCACAGATACGCAGTATTTT
TRBV7-9	17	-	TRBD2	TRBJ2-1	CASSPPWAGGPHNEQFF	TGTGCCAGCAGCCCCCCATGGGCGGGGGGGCCCCACAATGAGCAGTTCTTC
TRBV27	15	-	TRBD1	TRBJ1-2	CASSILGQGADGYTF	TGTGCCAGCAGTATCCTAGGACAGGGGGCGGATGGCTACACCTTC
TRBV5-1	12	-	TRBD1	TRBJ2-3	CASSLAGTGEYF	TGCGCCAGCAGCTTGGCCGGGACAGGGGAGTATTTT
TRBV6-1	14	medium-sized	TRBD1	TRBJ1-5	CASSYTGEVQPQHF	TGTGCCAGCAGCTATACAGGGGAGGTACAGCCCCAGCATTTT
TRBV7-9	16	-	-	TRBJ1-2	CASSLANRLPTYGYTF	TGTGCCAGCAGCTTAGCGAACAGACTCCCGACCTATGGCTACACCTTC
TRBV7-9	11	-	-	TRBJ2-1	CASSVLDEQFF	TGTGCCAGCAGCGTCCTCGATGAGCAGTTCTTC
TRBV13	12	once	-	TRBJ1-1	CASSPGNTEAFF	TGTGCCAGCAGCCCCGGGAACACTGAAGCTTTCTTT
TRBV27	11	-	-	TRBJ2-7	CASHQGYEQYF	TGTGCCAGCCATCAGGGTTACGAGCAGTACTTC
TRBV6-1	13	-	TRBD1	TRBJ1-3	CASSEGGQVPSYF	TGTGCCAGCAGTGAGGGGGGACAGGTGCCATCGTATTTT
TRBV4-1	13	-	-	TRBJ1-1	CASSHPPATEAFF	TGCGCCAGCAGCCATCCCCCCGCGACTGAAGCTTTCTTT
TRBV6-6	10	-	-	TRBJ2-4	CASNEGIQYF	TGTGCCAGCAACGAGGGCATTCAGTACTTC
TRBV7-6	14	once	TRBD2	TRBJ2-7	CASSPPGLVSEQYF	TGTGCCAGCAGTCCACCGGGACTAGTAAGCGAGCAGTACTTC
TRBV5-8	16	-	TRBD2	TRBJ2-7	CASSFDVSGVSYEQYF	TGTGCCAGCAGCTTCGACGTTAGCGGGGTCTCCTACGAGCAGTACTTC
TRBV11-3	16	-	TRBD1	TRBJ2-1	CASSPRDRTSYNEQFF	TGTGCCAGCAGCCCCCGGGACAGAACAAGTTACAATGAGCAGTTCTTC
TRBV11-2	17	medium-sized	TRBD2	TRBJ2-3	CASSPGLAGASTDTQYF	TGTGCCAGCAGCCCGGGACTAGCGGGCGCTAGCACAGATACGCAGTATTTT
TRBV25-1	14	-	-	TRBJ1-5	CASSESLGGQPQHF	TGTGCCAGCAGTGAATCGTTGGGCGGTCAGCCCCAGCATTTT
TRBV11-3	14	-	-	TRBJ2-7	CASSRPGDFYEQYF	TGTGCCAGCAGCCGGCCGGGGGACTTCTACGAGCAGTACTTC
TRBV7-8	13	-	-	TRBJ2-1	CASSLISVNEQFF	TGTGCCAGCAGCTTAATCAGTGTCAATGAGCAGTTCTTC
TRBV27	11	-	-	TRBJ2-7	CASRNSYEQYF	TGTGCCAGCAGAAATAGCTACGAGCAGTACTTC
TRBV29-1	14	-	-	TRBJ2-7	CSVETGRGWGEQYF	TGCAGCGTTGAAACGGGCAGGGGATGGGGCGAGCAGTACTTC
TRBV15	14	-	TRBD1	TRBJ1-2	CATSQTGVRYGYTF	TGTGCCACCTCACAGACAGGGGTGCGCTATGGCTACACCTTC
TRBV6-5	12	-	-	TRBJ2-7	CASRGGRNEQYF	TGTGCCAGCAGGGGGGGGCGAAACGAGCAGTACTTC
TRBV7-9	13	-	-	TRBJ2-1	CASSESSYNEQFF	TGTGCCAGCAGCGAAAGCTCCTACAATGAGCAGTTCTTC
TRBV30	16	-	TRBD2	TRBJ2-1	CAWSPLGLAGANEQFF	TGTGCCTGGAGCCCATTGGGACTAGCGGGGGCCAATGAGCAGTTCTTC
TRBV14	16	-	-	TRBJ2-7	CASSQAERSLSYEQYF	TGTGCCAGCAGCCAAGCCGAGCGATCCCTCTCCTACGAGCAGTACTTC
TRBV13	15	-	TRBD2	TRBJ2-3	CASRVQGLFTDTQYF	TGTGCCAGCAGAGTTCAGGGACTATTCACAGATACGCAGTATTTT
TRBV2	13	-	-	TRBJ1-2	CASRDQGYYGYTF	TGTGCCAGCAGGGACCAGGGTTACTATGGCTACACCTTC
TRBV19	14	-	-	TRBJ2-1	CASSGGPSYNEQFF	TGTGCCAGTAGTGGCGGACCTTCCTACAATGAGCAGTTCTTC
TRBV21-1	15	-	-	TRBJ1-2	CASSKVPRQSWGYTF	TGTGCCAGCAGCAAAGTTCCCCGACAGTCTTGGGGCTACACCTTC
TRBV27	15	-	-	TRBJ2-5	CASRHLLGAAETQYF	TGTGCCAGCAGGCATTTGTTAGGCGCTGCAGAGACCCAGTACTTC
TRBV9	12	-	-	TRBJ2-1	CASSRGWGEQFF	TGTGCCAGCAGCAGAGGCTGGGGGGAGCAGTTCTTC
TRBV7-9	17	-	-	TRBJ1-2	CASSLAGTEGSLYGYTF	TGTGCCAGCAGCTTGGCGGGAACGGAGGGGTCGCTCTATGGCTACACCTTC